Given below is one T cell receptor beta chain in context. Its cognate antigen is unknown. The data stem from a study of CD8+CD57+ T cells in acquired aplastic anemia. V lost 3 bases to trimming and J lost 5 bases, with 7 bases between them. The CDR3 is made up of 12 amino acids. The germline CDR1 and CDR2 sequences are SGHTA and FQGTGA. General study findings and limits: Overlapping CD8+ CDR3 repertoires of patients and controls contained under 35 shared sequences.

Only patients with CD8+CD57+ cell expansion on flow cytometry were chosen for sequencing. Genomic DNA served as template for TCR beta VDJ and CDR3 profiling. In TCRdb, the reads were re-called with MiXCR into one record per CDR3 protein. The sample has about 190,000 distinct CDR3 sequences, 48% seen once. J is TRBJ1-1 and V is TRBV7-3; no firm D call. Input material: sorted CD4+, CD8+, or CD8+CD57+ T cells (not recorded which) from PBMCs. The clonotype comes from a human donor with aplastic anemia. The CDR3 DNA reads TGTGCCAGCAGCTTCGGACCGACTGAAGCTTTCTTT. Amino acids: CASSFGPTEAFF.